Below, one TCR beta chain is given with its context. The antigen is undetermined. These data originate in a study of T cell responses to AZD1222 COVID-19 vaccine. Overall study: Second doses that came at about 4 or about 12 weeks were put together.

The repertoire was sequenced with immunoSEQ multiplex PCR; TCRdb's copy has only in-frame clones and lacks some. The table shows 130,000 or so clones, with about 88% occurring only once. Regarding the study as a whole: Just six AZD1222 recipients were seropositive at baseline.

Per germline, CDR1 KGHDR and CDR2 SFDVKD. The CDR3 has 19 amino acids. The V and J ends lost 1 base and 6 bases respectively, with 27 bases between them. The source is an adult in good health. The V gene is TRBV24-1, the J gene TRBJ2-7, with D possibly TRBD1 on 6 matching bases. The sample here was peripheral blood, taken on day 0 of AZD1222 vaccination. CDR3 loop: CATSDLKEGRGTGHSEQYF. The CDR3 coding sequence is TGTGCCACCAGTGATTTAAAGGAAGGTAGGGGTACGGGACATAGCGAGCAGTACTTC.